This TCR beta chain is drawn from a study of CD8+ T cells in alopecia areata. At the level of the study: A regimen of oral tofacitinib, 5 to 10 mg twice daily, was given to treated patients. The duration of tofacitinib was 6 to 18 months, with 6 months off drug afterward. General study findings and limits: It was lesional scalp, especially alopecia totalis/universalis, that showed higher clonality than normal scalp.

Once RNA had been extracted, it was reverse transcribed into cDNA to act as the sequencing template. TCRdb's copy holds only in-frame clones and misses some; the assay was immunoSEQ multiplex PCR. The profile shows over 70,000 clones, 60% to 70% of them singletons. The sample holds one count of this clone. Its target is unknown. This CDR3 region has 15 residues. V lost 1 base, J lost 5 bases, and 5 bases stayed unmatched. Germline V gene lookup returns CDR1 SGDLS and CDR2 YYNGEE. Noted treatment: oral pan-JAK inhibitor, 5-10 mg twice daily. The study team obtained lesional scalp punch biopsies and peripheral blood from alopecia areata patients.

The sequencing here drew on CD8+ T cells sorted from blood, taken at week 24, from a patient treated with tofacitinib. The source of this sequence is a human donor with alopecia areata. The J gene is TRBJ2-3, the V gene TRBV9; 9 bases are a match to TRBD1. For the CDR3, the DNA is TGTGCCAGCAGCGTACGGGACAGGGCGGGAGATACGCAGTATTTT. This codes for CASSVRDRAGDTQYF. The whole variable domain, remainder taken from reference TRBV9 and TRBJ2-3, is DSGVTQTPKHLITATGQRVTLRCSPRSGDLSVYWYQQSLDQGLQFLIQYYNGEERAKGNILERFSAQQFPDLHSELNLSSLELGDSALYFCASSVRDRAGDTQYFGPGTRLTVL.